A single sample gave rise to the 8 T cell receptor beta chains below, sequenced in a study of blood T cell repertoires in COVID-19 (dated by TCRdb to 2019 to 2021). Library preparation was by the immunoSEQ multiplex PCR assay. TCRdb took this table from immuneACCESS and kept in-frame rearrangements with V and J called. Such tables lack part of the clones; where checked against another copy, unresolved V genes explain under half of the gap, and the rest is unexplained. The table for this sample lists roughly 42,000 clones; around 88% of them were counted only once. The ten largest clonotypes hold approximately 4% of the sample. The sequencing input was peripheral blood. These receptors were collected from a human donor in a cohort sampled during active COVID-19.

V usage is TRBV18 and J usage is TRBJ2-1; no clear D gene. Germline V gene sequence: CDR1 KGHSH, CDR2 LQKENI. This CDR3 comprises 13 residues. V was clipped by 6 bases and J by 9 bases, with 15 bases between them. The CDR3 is CASSPLPEREQFF. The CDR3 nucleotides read TGTGCCAGCTCTCCTCTCCCGGAGCGTGAGCAGTTCTTC.

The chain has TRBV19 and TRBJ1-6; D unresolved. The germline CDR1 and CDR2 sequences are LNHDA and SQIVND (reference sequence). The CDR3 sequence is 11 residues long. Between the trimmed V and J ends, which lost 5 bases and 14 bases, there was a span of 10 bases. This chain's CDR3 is CASSAEGSLHF. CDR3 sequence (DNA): TGTGCCAGTAGTGCGGAGGGTTCCCTCCACTTT.

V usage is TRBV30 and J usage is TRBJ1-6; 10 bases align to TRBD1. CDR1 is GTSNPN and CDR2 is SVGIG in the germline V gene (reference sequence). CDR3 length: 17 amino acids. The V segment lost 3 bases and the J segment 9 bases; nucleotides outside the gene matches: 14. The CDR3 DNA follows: TGTGCCTGGAGCAGTCCCGGGACAGGGGTTTCTGGTTCACCCCTCCACTTT. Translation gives CAWSSPGTGVSGSPLHF.

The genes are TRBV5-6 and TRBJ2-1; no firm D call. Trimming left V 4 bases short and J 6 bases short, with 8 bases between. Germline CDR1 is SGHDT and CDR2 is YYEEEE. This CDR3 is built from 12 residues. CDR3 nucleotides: TGTGCCAGCAGCCTTCAACTCAATGAGCAGTTCTTC. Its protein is CASSLQLNEQFF.

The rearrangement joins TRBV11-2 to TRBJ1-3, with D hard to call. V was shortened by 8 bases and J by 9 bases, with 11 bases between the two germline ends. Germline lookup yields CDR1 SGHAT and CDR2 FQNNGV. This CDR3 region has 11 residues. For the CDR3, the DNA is TGTGCCAGCCAGATGACAATCACCATATATTTT. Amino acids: CASQMTITIYF. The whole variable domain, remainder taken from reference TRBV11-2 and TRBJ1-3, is EAGVAQSPRYKIIEKRQSVAFWCNPISGHATLYWYQQILGQGPKLLIQFQNNGVVDDSQLPKDRFSAERLKGVDSTLKIQPAKLEDSAVYLCASQMTITIYFGEGSWLTVV.

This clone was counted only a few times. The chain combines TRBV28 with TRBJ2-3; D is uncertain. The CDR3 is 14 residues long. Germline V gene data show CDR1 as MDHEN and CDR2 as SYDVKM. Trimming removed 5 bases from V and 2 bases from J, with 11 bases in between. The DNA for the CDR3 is TGTGCCAGCAGTGCTCGACTCTTCACAGATACGCAGTATTTT. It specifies CASSARLFTDTQYF.

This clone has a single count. This CDR3 reads CASSFGLAGVYEQFF. CDR3 sequence (DNA): TGTGCCAGCAGCTTTGGACTAGCGGGCGTCTATGAGCAGTTCTTC. V and J are TRBV5-6 and TRBJ2-1; TRBD2 matches 11 bases. Germline V gene sequence: CDR1 SGHDT, CDR2 YYEEEE. The CDR3 length is 15 residues. The junction had 6 bases not matched to a gene; V was cut back by 2 bases and J by 8 bases.

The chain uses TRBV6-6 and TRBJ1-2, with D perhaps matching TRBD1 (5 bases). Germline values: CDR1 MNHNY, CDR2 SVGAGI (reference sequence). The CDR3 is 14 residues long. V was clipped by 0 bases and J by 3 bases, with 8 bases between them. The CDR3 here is CASSYSGRYYGYTF. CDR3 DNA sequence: TGTGCCAGCAGTTACTCGGGGCGGTACTATGGCTACACCTTC.